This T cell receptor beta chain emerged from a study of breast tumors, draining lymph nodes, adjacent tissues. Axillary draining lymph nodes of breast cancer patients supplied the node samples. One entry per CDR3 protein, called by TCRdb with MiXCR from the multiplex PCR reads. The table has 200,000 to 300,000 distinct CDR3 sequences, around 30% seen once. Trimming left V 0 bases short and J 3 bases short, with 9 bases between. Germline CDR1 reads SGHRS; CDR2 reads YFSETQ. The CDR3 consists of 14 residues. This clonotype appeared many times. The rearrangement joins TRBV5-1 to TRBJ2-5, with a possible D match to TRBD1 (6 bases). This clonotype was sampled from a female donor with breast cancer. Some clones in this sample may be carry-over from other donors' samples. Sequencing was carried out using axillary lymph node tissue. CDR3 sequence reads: CASSLVDRKETQYF. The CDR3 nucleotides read TGCGCCAGCAGCTTGGTAGACAGGAAAGAGACCCAGTACTTC. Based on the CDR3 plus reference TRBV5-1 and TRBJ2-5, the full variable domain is KAGVTQTPRYLIKTRGQQVTLSCSPISGHRSVSWYQQTPGQGLQFLFEYFSETQRNKGNFPGRFSGRQFSNSRSEMNVSTLELGDSALYLCASSLVDRKETQYFGPGTRLLVL.